This TCR beta chain was found in a study of cytomegalovirus exposure and HLA in healthy donors. General study findings and limits: Later on, an analysis tied 15,000 to 20,000 TCR beta sequences to HLA alleles at 0.05 false discovery rate. TCR beta chain V- and J-gene trimming was linked, in a later analysis, to a missense variant in DCLRE1C. Donors were assumed by presence/absence analyses to have roughly uniform sequencing depth. As a later analysis showed, several of the most significant clusters appeared to be linked to common viral pathogens.

Researchers ran the PCR with 60 Vbeta and 13 Jbeta primers. Assay used: immunoSEQ multiplex PCR; TCRdb lists only in-frame clones, some missing. The data hold about 150,000 clones, with 55% to 70% observed a single time. V lost 0 bases to trimming and J lost 5 bases; unmatched junction nucleotides: 0. This CDR3 has 14 amino acids. Germline V gene lookup returns CDR1 SGHDN and CDR2 FVKESK. This clone was picked up a small number of times. Its antigen is currently unknown. This clonotype was sampled from a woman between 55 and 75 years old in good health and CMV-seropositive. The chain has TRBV14 and TRBJ1-4, with 7 bases fitting TRBD1. The sample taken for sequencing was PBMCs. CDR3 in DNA: TGTGCCAGCAGCCAAGAGACAGGGAATGAAAAACTGTTTTTT. It codes for CASSQETGNEKLFF.